This T cell receptor beta chain is drawn from a study of cytomegalovirus exposure and HLA in healthy donors. About the research overall: Findings of an earlier analysis included about 120 million unique TCR beta sequences from 180 million or so T cells.

Germline CDR1 reads SGHRS; CDR2 reads YFSETQ. The V segment lost 6 bases and the J segment 5 bases; nucleotides outside the gene matches: 13. The CDR3 is 17 amino acids. A note on this clone: What it recognizes is unknown.

The PCR had 60 Vbeta and 13 Jbeta primers. Only in-frame clones appear in the TCRdb table, and some are missing; sequencing was by immunoSEQ multiplex PCR. Among some 100,000 clones, 60% to 85% were seen once, and the ten largest hold 10%. Study results and caveats: The dataset shows that most TCR sequences were rare, while some public TCRs occurred in many donors. What a later analysis reportedly showed was that an Asian-associated ancestry cluster had fewer N-insertions than the approximately 670-donor mean. Most CMV-associated TCR beta chains appeared HLA-restricted in a later analysis.

Material for sequencing was PBMCs. This receptor was identified in a man aged 50 to 60 in good health and CMV-seronegative. J is TRBJ2-2 and V is TRBV5-1, with 10 bases aligning to TRBD1. The CDR3 protein is CASIQQPGQGGTGELFF. CDR3 nucleotide sequence: TGCGCCAGCATTCAACAACCCGGACAGGGGGGTACCGGGGAGCTGTTTTTT.